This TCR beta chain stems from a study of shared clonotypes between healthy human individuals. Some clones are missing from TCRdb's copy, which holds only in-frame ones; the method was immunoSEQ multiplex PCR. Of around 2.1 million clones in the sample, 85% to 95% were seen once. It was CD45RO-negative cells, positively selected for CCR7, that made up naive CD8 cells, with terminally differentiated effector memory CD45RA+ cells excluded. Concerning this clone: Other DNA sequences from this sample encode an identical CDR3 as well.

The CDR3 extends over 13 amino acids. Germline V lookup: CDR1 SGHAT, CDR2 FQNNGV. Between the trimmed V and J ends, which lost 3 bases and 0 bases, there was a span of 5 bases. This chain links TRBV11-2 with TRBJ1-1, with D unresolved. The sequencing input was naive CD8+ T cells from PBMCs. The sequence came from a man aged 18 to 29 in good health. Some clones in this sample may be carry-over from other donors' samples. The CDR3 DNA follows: TGTGCCAGCAGCTTTGGACTGAACACTGAAGCTTTCTTT. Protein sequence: CASSFGLNTEAFF.